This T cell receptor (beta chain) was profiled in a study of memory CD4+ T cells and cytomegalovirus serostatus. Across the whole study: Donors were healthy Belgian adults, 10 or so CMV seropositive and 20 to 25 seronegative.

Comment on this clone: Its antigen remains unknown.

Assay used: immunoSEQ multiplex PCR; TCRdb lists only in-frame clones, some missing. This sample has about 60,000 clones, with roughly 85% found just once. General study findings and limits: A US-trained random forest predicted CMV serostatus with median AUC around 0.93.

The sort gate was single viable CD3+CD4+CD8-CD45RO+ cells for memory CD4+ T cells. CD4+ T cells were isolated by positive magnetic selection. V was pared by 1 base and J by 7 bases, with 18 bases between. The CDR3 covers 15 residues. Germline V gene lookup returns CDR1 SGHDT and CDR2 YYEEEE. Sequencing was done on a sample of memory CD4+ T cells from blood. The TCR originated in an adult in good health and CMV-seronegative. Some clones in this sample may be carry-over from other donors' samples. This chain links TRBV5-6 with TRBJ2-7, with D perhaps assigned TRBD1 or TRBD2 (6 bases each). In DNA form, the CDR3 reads TGTGCCAGCAGCTTGAGGGGGGTAATCTACGGGGAGCAGTACTTC. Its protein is CASSLRGVIYGEQYF.